Listed here are 21 T cell receptor beta chains from one sample, sequenced in a study of early T cells in non-severe SARS-CoV-2 infection. In TCRdb, the 5' RACE reads were re-called with MiXCR into one record per CDR3 protein. The profile shows approximately 62,000 distinct CDR3 sequences, under 15% of them singletons. Sequencing input: whole blood. The receptors derive from an adult who was a healthcare worker with PCR-confirmed SARS-CoV-2 infection or an uninfected control (not recorded which).

As to this clonotype: A much larger clone sits a single nucleotide away, making a read error possible. The V call is TRBV5-6, the J call TRBJ2-1; TRBD2 matches 7 bases. J lost 4 bases, V lost 2 bases, and 6 bases had no gene match. Germline loops: CDR1 SGHDT, CDR2 YYEEEE. This CDR3 is 15 amino acids long. The CDR3 DNA is TGTGCCAGCAGCTTCGGGACTAACGTATACAATGAGCAGTTCTTC. Protein: CASSFGTNVYNEQFF.

The chain links TRBV7-2 to TRBJ2-7, with TRBD1 identical over 8 bases. Germline trimming cut 3 bases from V and 3 bases from J; bases unmatched to any gene: 7. Germline V gene data show CDR1 as SGHTA and CDR2 as FQGNSA. This CDR3 contains 15 residues. The CDR3, as DNA: TGTGCCAGCAGCTTGGGGCAGGGGGCGATCTACGAGCAGTACTTC. Translation gives CASSLGQGAIYEQYF.

Remarks on this clonotype: This may stem from a read error, because a much larger clone lies one nucleotide away. This rearrangement joins TRBV7-9 to TRBJ1-1, with a weak D call TRBD1 (5 bases). Trimming cost V 7 bases and J 1 base, with 10 bases left between them. This CDR3 region has 13 residues. Germline V gene data show CDR1 as SEHNR and CDR2 as FQNEAQ (reference sequence). The CDR3 DNA reads TGTGCCAGCACCACGACAGCGAACACTGAAGCTTTCTTT. Its translation: CASTTTANTEAFF.

This clonotype was observed a few times. The genes are TRBV25-1 and TRBJ2-7, with D possibly being TRBD1 or TRBD2 (5 bases each). Looked up from germline, CDR1 is MGHDK and CDR2 is SYGVNS. V lost 2 bases and J 2 bases, leaving 16 bases between the germline ends. This CDR3 comprises 16 residues. CDR3 region: CASSEEWGFLTYEQYF. The CDR3 region has the DNA TGTGCCAGCAGTGAAGAGTGGGGGTTCCTGACCTACGAGCAGTACTTC.

This clonotype has a count of ten or more. J is TRBJ2-7 and V is TRBV6-5; tentatively, D is TRBD2 (5 bases). CDR1 is MNHEY and CDR2 is SVGAGI in the germline V gene. Trimming cost V 4 bases and J 0 bases, with 10 bases left between them. CDR3 size: 14 residues. The CDR3 bases are TGTGCCAGCAGTTTGGCTGGGAGCTCCTACGAGCAGTACTTC. It is translated as CASSLAGSSYEQYF.

This clonotype was observed at least ten times. The chain recombines TRBV2 with TRBJ2-7, with 9 bases fitting TRBD1. CDR3 length: 15 amino acids. The V gene end was trimmed by 4 bases and the J gene end by 1 base; junction bases not matched to a gene: 5. The germline gives CDR1 SNHLY, CDR2 FYNNEI. CDR3 nucleotides: TGTGCCAGCAGTGCCGAGGGACAGGGTTCCTACGAGCAGTACTTC. Translation: CASSAEGQGSYEQYF.

There are many counts of this clonotype. The J gene is TRBJ2-1, the V gene TRBV9, with 7 bases aligning to TRBD1. The CDR3 runs to 15 residues. The germline V gene encodes CDR1 SGDLS and CDR2 YYNGEE. Germline trimming cut 3 bases from V and 8 bases from J; bases unmatched to any gene: 11. This chain's CDR3 is CASSDLLTGEHEQFF. The CDR3, as DNA: TGTGCCAGCAGCGACCTCTTAACAGGGGAACATGAGCAGTTCTTC.

Many counts were recorded for this clonotype. The V call is TRBV4-1, the J call TRBJ1-5; TRBD1 agrees at 11 bases. The V and J ends lost 4 bases and 7 bases, in that order; junction bases with no gene match: 15. CDR1 MGHRA and CDR2 YSYEKL come from the germline V gene. CDR3 size: 18 residues. As DNA, the CDR3 is TGCGCCAGCAGCCGGGCCGGGACAGGGGGGCTGTTCGGCCAGCCCCAGCATTTT. Encoded protein: CASSRAGTGGLFGQPQHF.

This clonotype was observed many times. This chain joins TRBV7-2 and TRBJ1-2; D not certain. CDR3 length: 15 residues. Per the germline V gene, CDR1 is SGHTA and CDR2 is FQGNSA. V was trimmed by 1 base and J by 8 bases, leaving 17 bases between them. CDR3 sequence reads: CASSLGSTAQRGYTF. In nucleotides, the CDR3 is TGTGCCAGCAGCTTAGGGAGCACAGCCCAGCGAGGCTACACCTTC.

The chain employs TRBV7-3 and TRBJ1-1; D is uncertain. The CDR3 totals 13 residues. Germline V lookup: CDR1 SGHTA, CDR2 FQGTGA. Deletions cut 1 base from V and 1 base from J, with 4 bases between. The CDR3 loop is CASSLRGNTEAFF. CDR3 bases: TGTGCCAGCAGCTTAAGGGGGAACACTGAAGCTTTCTTT. Using reference TRBV7-3 and TRBJ1-1 for the parts outside the CDR3, the full variable domain is GAGVSQTPSNKVTEKGKYVELRCDPISGHTALYWYRQSLGQGPEFLIYFQGTGAADDSGLPNDRFFAVRPEGSVSTLKIQRTERGDSAVYLCASSLRGNTEAFFGQGTRLTVV.

This clonotype was seen ten or more times. The V call is TRBV29-1, the J call TRBJ1-2; a possible D gene is TRBD1 (5 bases). V was trimmed by 2 bases and J by 4 bases, leaving 14 bases between them. CDR3 size: 14 residues. Germline V gene sequence: CDR1 SQVTM, CDR2 ANQGSEA. CDR3 residues: CSVEPPPDSYGYTF. The CDR3 coding sequence is TGCAGCGTTGAACCTCCCCCAGACAGCTATGGCTACACCTTC.

This clonotype has ten or more counts. The V and J genes are TRBV9 and TRBJ2-5, with D possibly matching TRBD2 (5 bases). This CDR3 is 14 amino acids long. Germline V gives CDR1 SGDLS, CDR2 YYNGEE. The ends were cut back, 2 bases at V and 2 bases at J, with 10 bases in the middle. CDR3 loop: CASSVQGGQETQYF. The DNA of the CDR3 is TGTGCCAGCAGCGTTCAAGGCGGGCAAGAGACCCAGTACTTC.

This sequence joins TRBV20-1 and TRBJ2-1; possible D gene TRBD1, 7 bases. Germline lookup yields CDR1 DFQATT and CDR2 SNEGSKA (reference sequence). V dropped 1 base and J dropped 8 bases, with 15 bases sitting between them. The CDR3 contains 14 residues. In nucleotides, the CDR3 is TGCAGTGCTAGAGGGGCCCAGGGGGGCGATGAGCAGTTCTTC. Its translation is CSARGAQGGDEQFF.

J is TRBJ1-1 and V is TRBV5-1, with D unresolved. CDR1 and CDR2 from the germline V gene are SGHRS and YFSETQ. V dropped 0 bases and J dropped 1 base, with 10 bases sitting between them. The CDR3 loop spans 15 amino acids. CDR3 amino acids: CASSLALGRNTEAFF. As DNA, the CDR3 is TGCGCCAGCAGCTTGGCGCTGGGAAGGAACACTGAAGCTTTCTTT.

This clonotype was detected only a few times. The genes are TRBV13 and TRBJ1-1; D unclear. V was pared by 0 bases and J by 0 bases, with 11 bases between. Germline V gene lookup returns CDR1 PRHDT and CDR2 FYEKMQ (reference sequence). The CDR3 totals 16 residues. The DNA for the CDR3 is TGTGCCAGCAGCTTAGGCCAAAGGTTTATGAACACTGAAGCTTTCTTT. Translation: CASSLGQRFMNTEAFF.

V and J are TRBV30 and TRBJ2-7; 8 bases fit TRBD1. J was trimmed by 3 bases and V by 5 bases; bases with no gene match: 21. The CDR3 covers 18 residues. Germline V gene data show CDR1 as GTSNPN and CDR2 as SVGIG (reference sequence). The CDR3 protein is CAWDRGGRDWGRVYEQYF. The CDR3, as DNA: TGTGCCTGGGACAGGGGAGGTCGGGATTGGGGCCGAGTCTACGAGCAGTACTTC. The variable domain in full, completed from reference TRBV30 and TRBJ2-7, reads SQTIHQWPATLVQPVGSPLSLECTVEGTSNPNLYWYRQAAGRGLQLLFYSVGIGQISSEVPQNLSASRPQDRQFILSSKKLLLSDSGFYLCAWDRGGRDWGRVYEQYFGPGTRLTVT.

Of note for this clonotype: Compared with germline, one end of the junction differs, possibly owing to a read error. CDR3 loop: CASSLESLNAEAFF. Here the CDR3 DNA reads TGTGCCAGCAGCTTAGAGAGCCTGAACGCTGAAGCTTTCTTT. The V gene is TRBV5-4, the J gene TRBJ1-1; the D is unclear. The germline V gene encodes CDR1 SGHNT and CDR2 YYREEE (reference sequence). The CDR3 is made up of 14 amino acids.

The rearrangement joins TRBV7-9 to TRBJ1-5; TRBD1 agrees at 10 bases. This CDR3 is 15 amino acids long. Losses at the gene ends were 4 bases for V and 4 bases for J; bases not matched to a gene: 4. Germline values: CDR1 SEHNR, CDR2 FQNEAQ (reference sequence). The CDR3, as DNA: TGTGCCAGCAGCTCTACGGGACAGGGGAATCAGCCCCAGCATTTT. This translates into CASSSTGQGNQPQHF.

V and J are TRBV20-1 and TRBJ2-1; 15 bases line up with TRBD2. This CDR3 comprises 15 residues. The V gene's germline CDR1 is DFQATT and CDR2 SNEGSKA (reference sequence). V was clipped by 6 bases and J by 4 bases; unmatched bases: 4. The CDR3 is CSAGLAGGPYNEQFF. CDR3 in DNA: TGCAGTGCCGGACTAGCGGGAGGGCCGTACAATGAGCAGTTCTTC.

The sample holds many counts of this clonotype. The chain has TRBV29-1 and TRBJ2-1, with no clear D. Germline V lookup: CDR1 SQVTM, CDR2 ANQGSEA. The CDR3 has 13 amino acids. Trimming took off 8 bases at V and 0 bases at J, with 11 bases between the two ends. The CDR3 reads CSLKSISYNEQFF. In nucleotides, the CDR3 is TGCAGCCTAAAGAGCATCTCCTACAATGAGCAGTTCTTC.

This clonotype came up many times. The V call is TRBV3-1, the J call TRBJ1-2; unclear D gene. V was clipped by 3 bases and J by 7 bases, with 15 bases between them. Looked up from germline, CDR1 is LGHDT and CDR2 is YNNKEL (reference sequence). This CDR3 has 14 residues. DNA of the CDR3: TGTGCCAGCAGCCAGGAGGTTTATGTGGGTGGCTACACCTTC. Its translation is CASSQEVYVGGYTF.